What follows are 29 T cell receptor beta chains derived from one specimen sequenced in a study of human T cells and chemical hapten exposure. Total RNA extraction was carried out from unfractionated whole blood. In the library, unique molecular identifiers were attached to individual cDNA molecules. TCRdb redid the calling of the reads with MiXCR, one entry per CDR3 protein. The sample contains about 120,000 distinct CDR3 sequences, around 8.5% of which appear only once. The sample consisted of whole blood. These receptors were collected from a human donor in good health. Some clones in this sample may be carry-over from other donors' samples.

This clonotype has a count of ten or more. The chain recombines TRBV6-5 with TRBJ2-7; possibly TRBD1 or TRBD2 for D (5 bases each). Germline-derived CDR1 and CDR2 are MNHEY and SVGAGI. The CDR3 has 13 residues. V was trimmed by 5 bases and J by 6 bases, leaving 14 bases between them. The CDR3 DNA follows: TGTGCCAGCAGTCCAGGGACCGCTCGCGAGCAGTACTTC. This codes for CASSPGTAREQYF.

The chain carries TRBV6-5 and TRBJ2-1; TRBD1 matches at 8 bases. The length of the CDR3 is 17 residues. CDR1 and CDR2 (germline): MNHEY, SVGAGI. Trimming removed 0 bases from V and 8 bases from J; junction bases left unmatched: 12. The CDR3 region is CASSYSVRQGAYDEQFF. CDR3 nucleotide sequence: TGTGCCAGCAGTTACTCGGTTCGGCAGGGGGCATATGATGAGCAGTTCTTC.

This clonotype has at least ten counts. V and J are TRBV25-1 and TRBJ1-1; D remains unclear. The CDR3 contains 12 residues. V shed 7 bases and J shed 1 base, with 7 bases lying between them. Germline-derived CDR1 and CDR2 are MGHDK and SYGVNS. CDR3 nucleotides: TGTGCCAGCACACTAGAGAACACTGAAGCTTTCTTT. Its translation: CASTLENTEAFF.

The chain carries TRBV7-9 and TRBJ2-1; possibly TRBD1 for D (6 bases). V dropped 4 bases and J dropped 6 bases, with 13 bases sitting between them. CDR1 and CDR2 from the germline V gene are SEHNR and FQNEAQ (reference sequence). This CDR3 spans 14 amino acids. The CDR3 loop reads CASSSPAGVNEQFF. The CDR3 nucleotides read TGTGCCAGCAGCTCCCCGGCAGGGGTCAATGAGCAGTTCTTC.

This clonotype was picked up a small number of times. This chain uses TRBV7-9 with TRBJ2-1, with D unresolved. The length of the CDR3 is 16 residues. Trimming took 5 bases from V and 9 from J, leaving 23 bases between them. Germline values: CDR1 SEHNR, CDR2 FQNEAQ (reference sequence). The CDR3 loop reads CASSLLSMLTEREQFF. The CDR3 nucleotides read TGTGCCAGCAGCCTACTCTCGATGCTAACCGAACGTGAGCAGTTCTTC.

In this sample, this clonotype turned up many times. The chain couples TRBV3-1 to TRBJ1-1, with D maybe TRBD1 (6 bases). Germline CDR1 reads LGHDT; CDR2 reads YNNKEL (reference sequence). Trimming took off 2 bases at V and 3 bases at J, with 10 bases between the two ends. CDR3 size: 14 residues. For the CDR3, the DNA is TGTGCCAGCAGCCAAACAGGGAGCTACACTGAAGCTTTCTTT. Protein sequence: CASSQTGSYTEAFF.

The J gene is TRBJ2-3, the V gene TRBV4-1; 7 bases line up with TRBD2. Unmatched junction bases numbered 10, after V lost 4 bases and J lost 3 bases. Germline CDR1 reads MGHRA; CDR2 reads YSYEKL. This CDR3 is built from 16 residues. The CDR3: CASSLNAAGATDTQYF. CDR3 nucleotides: TGCGCCAGCAGCCTTAACGCCGCGGGAGCGACAGATACGCAGTATTTT.

V is TRBV5-1 and J is TRBJ1-1; D is ambiguous. The CDR3 is 17 amino acids. Trimming took off 0 bases at V and 3 bases at J, with 18 bases between the two ends. CDR1 and CDR2 (germline): SGHRS, YFSETQ. In DNA form, the CDR3 reads TGCGCCAGCAGCTTGGAGTTTCCAGCCACCCCGGACACTGAAGCTTTCTTT. Amino acid sequence: CASSLEFPATPDTEAFF. The variable domain in full, with the rest retrieved from reference TRBV5-1 and TRBJ1-1, is KAGVTQTPRYLIKTRGQQVTLSCSPISGHRSVSWYQQTPGQGLQFLFEYFSETQRNKGNFPGRFSGRQFSNSRSEMNVSTLELGDSALYLCASSLEFPATPDTEAFFGQGTRLTVV.

The chain is built from TRBV7-8 and TRBJ1-1; D is ambiguous. CDR1 is SGHVS, CDR2 FQNEAQ, per germline. The V end was cut by 4 bases, the J end by 0 bases, with 18 bases between. The CDR3 runs to 17 residues. CDR3 protein: CASSYPGRIALNTEAFF. In nucleotides, the CDR3 is TGTGCCAGCAGCTACCCCGGACGGATAGCGTTGAACACTGAAGCTTTCTTT.

The sample holds many counts of this clonotype. The chain combines TRBV12-3 or TRBV12-4 with TRBJ1-5, with 8 positions matching TRBD1. The CDR3 runs 14 residues. V gave up 3 bases and J gave up 7 bases; unmatched junction bases: 5. DNA of the CDR3: TGTGCCAGCAGTTTTAGACAGGGGAGGCAGCCCCAGCATTTT. This translates into CASSFRQGRQPQHF.

Only a few counts were recorded for this clonotype. This sequence joins TRBV29-1 and TRBJ1-4, with D unresolved. Germline V lookup: CDR1 SQVTM, CDR2 ANQGSEA. The CDR3 is made up of 11 amino acids. Trimming removed 5 bases at V and 10 bases at J, with 11 bases between. The CDR3 region is CSVTQRGKLFF. The CDR3 DNA reads TGCAGCGTTACCCAACGTGGAAAACTGTTTTTT.

This clonotype was recorded at least ten times. The gene calls are TRBV4-1 and TRBJ1-2, with 7 bases identical to TRBD1. With 4 bases clipped from V and 4 bases from J, the junction kept 12 bases outside the gene matches. The CDR3 spans 16 residues. The germline gives CDR1 MGHRA, CDR2 YSYEKL. Here the CDR3 DNA reads TGCGCCAGCAGCCCAGGGGACCGGGACAGAATCTATGGCTACACCTTC. It yields the protein CASSPGDRDRIYGYTF.

This clonotype has at least ten counts. The chain employs TRBV18 and TRBJ1-2, with D unresolved. The CDR3 runs to 14 residues. Trimming pared 0 bases from V and 1 base from J, leaving 6 bases between. Per germline, CDR1 KGHSH and CDR2 LQKENI. The DNA of the CDR3 is TGTGCCAGCTCACCACCCACCATTAACTATGGCTACACCTTC. It yields the protein CASSPPTINYGYTF.

This clonotype was detected many times. The chain joins TRBV27 to TRBJ2-1; 8 nucleotides line up with TRBD2. The CDR3 extends over 16 amino acids. The V gene's germline CDR1 is MNHEY and CDR2 SMNVEV (reference sequence). The J segment lost 5 bases and the V segment lost 2 bases, leaving 8 bases of the junction unmatched. The CDR3 is CASSLTGGGRNNEQFF. The CDR3 region has the DNA TGTGCCAGCAGTTTAACGGGCGGGGGGCGAAACAATGAGCAGTTCTTC.

This clonotype was detected many times. The chain couples TRBV6-5 to TRBJ2-7; the D is unclear. The CDR3 consists of 12 residues. CDR1 is MNHEY, CDR2 SVGAGI, per germline. With 0 bases removed from V and 3 bases from J, the gap between germline ends came to 3 bases. The CDR3 spells CASSYSSYEQYF. The CDR3 region has the DNA TGTGCCAGCAGTTACTCGAGCTACGAGCAGTACTTC.

This clonotype was detected ten times or more. The chain recombines TRBV29-1 with TRBJ2-3, with TRBD2 matching 10 bases. With V trimmed by 8 bases and J by 1 base, 6 bases remained unmatched. The CDR3 has 14 residues. CDR1 SQVTM and CDR2 ANQGSEA come from the germline V gene. The CDR3 DNA follows: TGCAGCTCCAGCGGGAGGGCCGGCACAGATACGCAGTATTTT. This translates into CSSSGRAGTDTQYF.

The chain is built from TRBV18 and TRBJ1-1; D is ambiguous. This CDR3 region has 13 residues. The germline V gene encodes CDR1 KGHSH and CDR2 LQKENI. V was pared by 0 bases and J by 5 bases, with 7 bases between. DNA for the CDR3: TGTGCCAGCTCACCACCACAGTCGACTGAAGCTTTCTTT. The encoded protein is CASSPPQSTEAFF.

This clonotype has more than one count but fewer than ten. The rearrangement links TRBV5-1 to TRBJ1-3; perhaps TRBD1 as D (5 bases). Trimming cost V 0 bases and J 0 bases, with 13 bases left between them. The CDR3 sequence is 17 residues long. The V gene's germline CDR1 is SGHRS and CDR2 YFSETQ. In nucleotides, the CDR3 is TGCGCCAGCAGCTTGGGTGGCAGGGTCAGCTCTGGAAACACCATATATTTT. Amino acids: CASSLGGRVSSGNTIYF.

The chain uses TRBV27 and TRBJ1-1; no clear D gene. Germline values: CDR1 MNHEY, CDR2 SMNVEV (reference sequence). This CDR3 contains 14 residues. V was cut by 4 bases and J by 0 bases, with 9 bases left in between. The CDR3 loop is CASSWNRVNTEAFF. In DNA form, the CDR3 reads TGTGCCAGCAGTTGGAATAGGGTGAACACTGAAGCTTTCTTT.

V gene TRBV3-1 combines with J gene TRBJ2-3; D gene unclear. The germline V gene has CDR1 LGHDT and CDR2 YNNKEL (reference sequence). Trimming pared 7 bases from V and 1 base from J, leaving 9 bases between. This CDR3 spans 13 amino acids. CDR3 in DNA: TGTGCCAGCACTCGTGACGGCACAGATACGCAGTATTTT. It specifies CASTRDGTDTQYF.

The chain employs TRBV29-1 and TRBJ2-1; D call uncertain. V lost 5 bases, J lost 4 bases, and 6 bases lay in between. The CDR3 contains 11 residues. Germline CDR1 and CDR2: SQVTM and ANQGSEA. The chain's CDR3 is CSVFTYNEQFF. The CDR3 DNA sequence: TGCAGCGTTTTCACGTACAATGAGCAGTTCTTC.

This clonotype occurred many times. This chain joins TRBV7-9 and TRBJ1-1; D is perhaps TRBD1 (6 bases). The germline gives CDR1 SEHNR, CDR2 FQNEAQ (reference sequence). The CDR3 length is 14 residues. The V end lost 5 bases, the J end lost 0 bases, and 10 bases lay between the germline ends. CDR3 in amino acids: CASSPGTMNTEAFF. For the CDR3, the DNA is TGTGCCAGCAGCCCCGGGACAATGAACACTGAAGCTTTCTTT.

The chain employs TRBV7-2 and TRBJ2-2; D tentatively reads TRBD1 or TRBD2 (6 bases each). V was trimmed by 11 bases and J by 2 bases, leaving 15 bases between them. Germline CDR1 reads SGHTA; CDR2 reads FQGNSA. The CDR3 has 14 amino acids. CDR3 nucleotide sequence: TGTGCCCTTCGGGGGCTCGTTAACACCGGGGAGCTGTTTTTT. Amino acids: CALRGLVNTGELFF. Filled out from reference TRBV7-2 and TRBJ2-2, the complete variable domain reads GAGVSQSPSNKVTEKGKDVELRCDPISGHTALYWYRQSLGQGLEFLIYFQGNSAPDKSGLPSDRFSAERTGGSVSTLTIQRTQQEDSAVYLCALRGLVNTGELFFGEGSRLTVL.

This clonotype was observed a handful of times. V and J are TRBV19 and TRBJ2-1; 8 bases align to TRBD2. The CDR3 length is 16 residues. The J segment lost 6 bases and the V segment lost 4 bases, leaving 11 bases of the junction unmatched. Germline assignment: CDR1 LNHDA and CDR2 SQIVND (reference sequence). The CDR3 reads CASSTPGLGPRNEQFF. In nucleotides, the CDR3 is TGTGCCAGTAGTACACCGGGACTAGGCCCCCGCAATGAGCAGTTCTTC.

Ten or more counts support this clonotype. This chain joins TRBV4-3 and TRBJ2-1; D is unresolved. CDR3 size: 16 residues. V lost 1 base to trimming and J lost 5 bases, with 15 bases between them. The germline CDR1 and CDR2 sequences are LGHNA and YSLEER. The CDR3: CASSQGAPLRNNEQFF. DNA of the CDR3: TGCGCCAGCAGCCAAGGGGCCCCCCTCAGGAACAATGAGCAGTTCTTC.

This CDR3 reads CASSVDWVLRPEAFF. For the CDR3, the DNA is TGTGCCAGCAGCGTAGACTGGGTCCTAAGGCCTGAAGCTTTCTTT. The V and J genes are TRBV9 and TRBJ1-1; D is unresolved. This CDR3 spans 15 amino acids. V gave up 0 bases and J gave up 6 bases, with 15 bases separating them. Germline V lookup: CDR1 SGDLS, CDR2 YYNGEE.

The sample holds a few counts of this clonotype. The CDR3 DNA reads TGTGCCAGCAGCCCTCATCTAGGACAGGGGACAGATACGCAGTATTTT. Amino acid sequence: CASSPHLGQGTDTQYF. The J gene is TRBJ2-3, the V gene TRBV7-2; 9 bases fit TRBD1. The CDR3 is 16 residues long. Germline V lookup: CDR1 SGHTA, CDR2 FQGNSA. V shed 5 bases, J shed 3 bases, and the junction held 9 bases outside the gene matches.

The CDR3 nucleotides read TGCAGTGCTAGGGGGGTCACTACCGGGGAGCTGTTTTTT. This encodes CSARGVTTGELFF. The V gene is TRBV20-1, the J gene TRBJ2-2, with D perhaps matching TRBD1 or TRBD2 (5 bases each). Trimming removed 3 bases from V and 5 bases from J, with 10 bases in between. This CDR3 has 13 amino acids. CDR1 DFQATT and CDR2 SNEGSKA come from the germline V gene (reference sequence).

This clonotype has more than one count but fewer than ten. The chain's CDR3 is CSAKSQISYEQYF. The CDR3 DNA follows: TGCAGTGCGAAGTCACAGATTTCCTACGAGCAGTACTTC. The chain links TRBV20-1 to TRBJ2-7; D gene unclear. V was clipped by 6 bases and J by 1 base, with 13 bases between them. The germline V gene encodes CDR1 DFQATT and CDR2 SNEGSKA (reference sequence). The CDR3 contains 13 residues.